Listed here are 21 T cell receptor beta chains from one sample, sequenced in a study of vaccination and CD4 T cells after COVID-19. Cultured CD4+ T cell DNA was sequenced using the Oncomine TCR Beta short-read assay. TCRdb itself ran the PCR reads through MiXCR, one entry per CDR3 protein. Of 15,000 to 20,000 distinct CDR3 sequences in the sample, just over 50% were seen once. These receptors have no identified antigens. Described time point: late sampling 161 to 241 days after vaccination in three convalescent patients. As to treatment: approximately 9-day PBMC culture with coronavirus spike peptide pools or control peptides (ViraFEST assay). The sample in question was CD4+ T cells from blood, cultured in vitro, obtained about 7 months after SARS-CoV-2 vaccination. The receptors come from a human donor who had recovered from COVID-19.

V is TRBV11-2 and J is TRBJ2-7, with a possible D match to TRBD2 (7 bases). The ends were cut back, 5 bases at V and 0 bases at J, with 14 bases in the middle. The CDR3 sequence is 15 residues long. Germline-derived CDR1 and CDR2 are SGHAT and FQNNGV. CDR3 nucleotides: TGTGCCAGCAGCCGTGCGGGGGCCAGCTCCTACGAGCAGTACTTC. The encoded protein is CASSRAGASSYEQYF.

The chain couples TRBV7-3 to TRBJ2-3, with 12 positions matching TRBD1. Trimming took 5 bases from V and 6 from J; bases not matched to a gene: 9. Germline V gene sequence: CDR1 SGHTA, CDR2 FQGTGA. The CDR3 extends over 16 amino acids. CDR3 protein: CASSITGTGGWDTQYF. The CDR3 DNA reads TGTGCCAGCAGCATCACCGGGACAGGGGGCTGGGATACGCAGTATTTT.

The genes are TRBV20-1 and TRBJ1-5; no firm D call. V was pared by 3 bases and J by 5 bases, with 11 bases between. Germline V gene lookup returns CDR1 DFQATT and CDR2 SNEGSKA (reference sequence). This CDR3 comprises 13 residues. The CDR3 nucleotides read TGCAGTGCTAGCTTGACACCAGATCAGCCCCAGCATTTT. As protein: CSASLTPDQPQHF.

CDR3 bases: TGTGCCAGCAGCCCCCGCGGACAGGGGGCGAGCACCGGGGAGCTGTTTTTT. Amino acids: CASSPRGQGASTGELFF. The rearrangement uses TRBV7-2 and TRBJ2-2, with TRBD1 matching over 11 bases. V shed 5 bases and J 4 bases; nucleotides not matched to a gene: 9. There are 17 residues in the CDR3. CDR1 is SGHTA, CDR2 FQGNSA, per germline.

The CDR3 is CASSQGETQYF. CDR3 coding DNA: TGTGCCAGCAGTCAAGGGGAGACCCAGTACTTC. This rearrangement joins TRBV6-1 to TRBJ2-5; no firm D call. This CDR3 is built from 11 residues. Trimming removed 5 bases from V and 5 bases from J, with 6 bases in between. Germline V gene data show CDR1 as MNHNS and CDR2 as SASEGT.

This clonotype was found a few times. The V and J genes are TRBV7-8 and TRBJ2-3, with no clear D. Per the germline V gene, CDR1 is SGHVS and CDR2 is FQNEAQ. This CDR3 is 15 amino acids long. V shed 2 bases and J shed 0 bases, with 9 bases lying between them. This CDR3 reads CASSLLGRSTDTQYF. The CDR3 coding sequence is TGTGCCAGCAGCTTACTCGGGCGTAGCACAGATACGCAGTATTTT.

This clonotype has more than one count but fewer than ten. CDR3 sequence reads: CATSRDLVETQYF. The CDR3 DNA is TGTGCCACCAGCAGAGATCTCGTGGAGACCCAGTACTTC. This chain links TRBV15 with TRBJ2-5; D is undetermined. Germline CDR1 and CDR2: LNHNV and YYDKDF (reference sequence). Trimming took 0 bases from V and 5 from J, leaving 7 bases between them. The CDR3 totals 13 residues.

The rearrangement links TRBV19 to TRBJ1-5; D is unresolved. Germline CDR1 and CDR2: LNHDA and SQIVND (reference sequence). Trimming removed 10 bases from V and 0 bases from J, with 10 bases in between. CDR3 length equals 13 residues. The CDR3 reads CATRPYSNQPQHF. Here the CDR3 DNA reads TGTGCCACAAGGCCGTATAGCAATCAGCCCCAGCATTTT.

The CDR3 sequence: CASSLIGREYDEQFF. CDR3 DNA: TGTGCCAGCAGCTTAATTGGCAGGGAGTATGATGAGCAGTTCTTC. V gene TRBV7-3 combines with J gene TRBJ2-1; D possibly uses TRBD1 or TRBD2 (5 bases each). This CDR3 has 15 residues. Per the germline V gene, CDR1 is SGHTA and CDR2 is FQGTGA. V was shortened by 1 base and J by 8 bases, with 15 bases between the two germline ends.

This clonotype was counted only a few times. The CDR3 bases are TGCAGTGCTAGAGAGAGAGGGCAGGGGAAAGGCTATGGCTACACCTTC. Translating it yields CSARERGQGKGYGYTF. The chain couples TRBV20-1 to TRBJ1-2, with D possibly matching TRBD1 (6 bases). Germline V gives CDR1 DFQATT, CDR2 SNEGSKA (reference sequence). With 0 bases removed from V and 4 bases from J, the gap between germline ends came to 18 bases. The CDR3 extends over 16 amino acids.

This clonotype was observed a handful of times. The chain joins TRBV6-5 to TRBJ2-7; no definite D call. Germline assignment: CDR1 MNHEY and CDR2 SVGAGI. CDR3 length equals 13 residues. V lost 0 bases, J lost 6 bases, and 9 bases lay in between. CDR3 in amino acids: CASSYSALVEQYF. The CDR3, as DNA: TGTGCCAGCAGTTACTCGGCGCTCGTCGAGCAGTACTTC.

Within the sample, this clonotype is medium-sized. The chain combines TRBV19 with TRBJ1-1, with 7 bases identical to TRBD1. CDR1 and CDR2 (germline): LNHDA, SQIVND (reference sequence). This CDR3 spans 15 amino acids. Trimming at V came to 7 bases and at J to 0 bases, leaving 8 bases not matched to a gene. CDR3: CASNKQGLMNTEAFF. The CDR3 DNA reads TGTGCCAGTAACAAACAGGGGTTGATGAACACTGAAGCTTTCTTT.

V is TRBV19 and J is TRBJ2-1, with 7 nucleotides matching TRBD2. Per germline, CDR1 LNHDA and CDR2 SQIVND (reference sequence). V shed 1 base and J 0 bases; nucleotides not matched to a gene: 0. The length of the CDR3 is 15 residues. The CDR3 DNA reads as TGTGCCAGTAGTATAGGGACTAGCTCCTACAATGAGCAGTTCTTC. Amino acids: CASSIGTSSYNEQFF. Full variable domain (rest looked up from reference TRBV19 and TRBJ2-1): DGGITQSPKYLFRKEGQNVTLSCEQNLNHDAMYWYRQDPGQGLRLIYYSQIVNDFQKGDIAEGYSVSREKKESFPLTVTSAQKNPTAFYLCASSIGTSSYNEQFFGPGTRLTVL.

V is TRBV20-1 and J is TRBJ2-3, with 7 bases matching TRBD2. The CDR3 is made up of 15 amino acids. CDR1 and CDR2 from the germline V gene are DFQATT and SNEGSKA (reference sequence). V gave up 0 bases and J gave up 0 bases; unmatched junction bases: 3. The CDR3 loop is CSARDARGSTDTQYF. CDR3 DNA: TGCAGTGCTAGAGATGCGCGGGGGAGCACAGATACGCAGTATTTT.

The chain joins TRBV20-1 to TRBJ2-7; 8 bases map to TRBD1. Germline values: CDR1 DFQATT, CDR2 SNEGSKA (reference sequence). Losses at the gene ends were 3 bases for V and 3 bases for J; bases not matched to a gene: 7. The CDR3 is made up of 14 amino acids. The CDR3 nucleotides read TGCAGTGCTAGGGACCGACAGGGGAACTACGAGCAGTACTTC. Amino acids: CSARDRQGNYEQYF.

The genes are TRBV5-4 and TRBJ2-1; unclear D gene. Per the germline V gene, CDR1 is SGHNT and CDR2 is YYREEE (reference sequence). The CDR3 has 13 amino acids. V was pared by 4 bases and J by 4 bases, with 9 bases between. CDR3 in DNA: TGTGCCAGCAGCCCCGTAGGTTACAATGAGCAGTTCTTC. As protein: CASSPVGYNEQFF.

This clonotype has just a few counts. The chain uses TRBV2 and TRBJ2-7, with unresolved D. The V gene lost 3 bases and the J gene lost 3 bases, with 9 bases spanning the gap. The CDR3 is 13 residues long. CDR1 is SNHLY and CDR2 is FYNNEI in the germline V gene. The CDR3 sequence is CASSEGLLYEQYF. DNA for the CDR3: TGTGCCAGCAGTGAGGGATTACTCTACGAGCAGTACTTC.

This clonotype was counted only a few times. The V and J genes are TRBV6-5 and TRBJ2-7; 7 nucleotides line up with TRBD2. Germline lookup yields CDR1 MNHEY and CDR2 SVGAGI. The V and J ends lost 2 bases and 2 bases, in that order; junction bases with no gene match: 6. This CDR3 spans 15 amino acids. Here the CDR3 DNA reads TGTGCCAGCAGTTACGGAGTAGCGGGTGCCTACGAGCAGTACTTC. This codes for CASSYGVAGAYEQYF.

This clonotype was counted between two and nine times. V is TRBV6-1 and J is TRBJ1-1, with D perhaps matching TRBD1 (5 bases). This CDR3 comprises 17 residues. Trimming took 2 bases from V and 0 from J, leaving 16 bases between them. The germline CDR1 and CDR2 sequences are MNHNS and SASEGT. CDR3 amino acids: CASSERRTRAMNTEAFF. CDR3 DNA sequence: TGTGCCAGCAGTGAACGCCGGACCAGGGCAATGAACACTGAAGCTTTCTTT.

CDR3 sequence (DNA): TGTGCCAGCAGACGGACAGGGGCCACCGGGGAGCTGTTTTTT. Its translation is CASRRTGATGELFF. The rearrangement links TRBV7-3 to TRBJ2-2, with TRBD1 matching over 9 bases. CDR1 is SGHTA and CDR2 is FQGTGA in the germline V gene. V trimming: 6 bases; J trimming: 4 bases; junction bases outside the gene matches: 3. The CDR3 consists of 14 residues.

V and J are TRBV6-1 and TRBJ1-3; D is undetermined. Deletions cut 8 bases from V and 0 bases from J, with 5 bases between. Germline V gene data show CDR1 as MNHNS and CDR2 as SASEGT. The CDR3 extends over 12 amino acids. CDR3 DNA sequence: TGTGCCAGCGGGATCTCTGGAAACACCATATATTTT. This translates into CASGISGNTIYF.